This TCR beta chain was documented in a study of human versus mouse CDR3 diversity and MHC coevolution. Looking at the study overall: Reported immunoSEQ sensitivity was one in 200,000 T cells, with reduced amplification bias.

The repertoire was sequenced with immunoSEQ multiplex PCR; TCRdb's copy has only in-frame clones and lacks some. The sample shows fewer than 100,000 clones, around 93% of them seen only once. CDR1 and CDR2 (germline): SGHVS, FNYEAQ. The J segment lost 0 bases and the V segment lost 3 bases, leaving 7 bases of the junction unmatched. CDR3 length: 17 residues. Sequenced input: naive CD4+ T cells from blood. Subset given: CD45RO-negative CD62L-positive naive CD4 T cells. This chain uses TRBV7-6 with TRBJ2-7, with 11 bases that match TRBD2. The receptor was derived from a person aged 30-70 years in good health. CDR3 DNA sequence: TGTGCCAGCAGCTTGGGGACTAGCGGATTTAGCTCCTACGAGCAGTACTTC. Translating gives CASSLGTSGFSSYEQYF.